The clone carrying this T cell receptor beta chain has only a few counts. Its target is unknown. This specimen belongs to a study of post-analysis software for immune sequencing data. About the study: Patients had relapsing-remitting, secondary progressive or progressive-relapsing multiple sclerosis; some lacked subtype. Broader study findings: The F measure placed samples prepared in the same batch into strongly shared clusters. For normalized Chao1 diversity, multiple sclerosis patients scored significantly lower than controls did.

Presence of unique molecular identifiers characterized the TCR beta cDNA libraries. With about 0.85 to 10 million T cells as the source, a few hundred thousand cDNA molecules resulted. TCRdb redid the calling of the PCR reads with MiXCR, one entry per CDR3 protein. The sample contains about 540,000 distinct CDR3 sequences, around a third of which appear only once. The sequenced material came from blood. The sequence was obtained from a girl aged 2 to 17 with multiple sclerosis.

This CDR3 is CSARSEDPPYEQYF. The CDR3 bases are TGCAGTGCTAGGTCCGAAGATCCCCCCTACGAGCAGTACTTC. The chain employs TRBV20-1 and TRBJ2-7, with D unresolved. Germline lookup yields CDR1 DFQATT and CDR2 SNEGSKA (reference sequence). V lost 3 bases, J lost 2 bases, and 14 bases lay in between. The CDR3 is 14 amino acids.